What follows is one T cell receptor beta chain and its context. Study processing details: Counts of nucleated cells, estimated from reference gene primer amplification, were obtained. Produced via immunoSEQ multiplex PCR; TCRdb's table is partial and in-frame only. The V and J calls and clone size come from that table; D and trimming were worked out from the DNA. Of about 270,000 clones listed, less than 85% are singletons. The data belong to a study of blood T cell repertoires in COVID-19. Turning to the study itself: Collection of acute and convalescent COVID-19 samples took place in the United States, Italy and Spain. PBMCs, B-cell-depleted T cells, or T cells were the source of the cDNA or gDNA that made up the material.

CDR1 is MDHEN and CDR2 is SYDVKM in the germline V gene. The V gene end was trimmed by 7 bases and the J gene end by 3 bases; junction bases not matched to a gene: 6. The CDR3 runs to 14 residues. The sample comprised peripheral blood. The rearrangement links TRBV28 to TRBJ2-5, with 9 bases lining up with TRBD2. The sequence was collected from a woman younger than 30 with acute or convalescent COVID-19. The CDR3 DNA reads as TGTGCCAGCAACCCAGCGGGGGGAGAAGAGACCCAGTACTTC. It codes for CASNPAGGEETQYF.